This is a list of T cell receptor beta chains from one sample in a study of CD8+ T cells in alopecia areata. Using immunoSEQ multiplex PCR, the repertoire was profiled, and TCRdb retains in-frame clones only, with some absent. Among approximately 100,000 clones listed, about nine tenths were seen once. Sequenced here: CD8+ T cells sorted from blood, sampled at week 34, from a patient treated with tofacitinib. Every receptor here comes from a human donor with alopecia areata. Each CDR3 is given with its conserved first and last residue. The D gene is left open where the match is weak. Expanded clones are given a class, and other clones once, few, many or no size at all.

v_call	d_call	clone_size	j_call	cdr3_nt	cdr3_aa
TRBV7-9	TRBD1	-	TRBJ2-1	TGTGCCAGCAGCCTAGACAGGGTTGAGCAGTTCTTC	CASSLDRVEQFF
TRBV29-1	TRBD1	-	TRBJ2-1	TGCAGCGTTGAAGCCCCGGACAGGGGATCCTACAATGAGCAGTTCTTC	CSVEAPDRGSYNEQFF
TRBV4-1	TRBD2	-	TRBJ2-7	TGCGCCAGCAGCCCAGGACTAGCGGGAGTCTACGAGCAGTACTTC	CASSPGLAGVYEQYF
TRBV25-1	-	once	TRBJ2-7	TGTGCCAGCAGTGATTATACGCATGACTCCTACGAGCAGTACTTC	CASSDYTHDSYEQYF
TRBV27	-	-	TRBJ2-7	TGTGCCAGCAGTTGGAGTAGCACCTACGAGCAGTACTTC	CASSWSSTYEQYF
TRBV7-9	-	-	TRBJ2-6	TGTGCCAGCCCCCGGGGGCCCGACTCTGGGGCCAACGTCCTGACTTTC	CASPRGPDSGANVLTF
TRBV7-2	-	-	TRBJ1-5	TGTGCCAGCAGCTTAAGTCCCGGACGTGGCAATCAGCCCCAGCATTTT	CASSLSPGRGNQPQHF
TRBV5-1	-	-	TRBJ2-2	TGCGCCAGCACCTTGACCGGGGAGCTGTTTTTT	CASTLTGELFF
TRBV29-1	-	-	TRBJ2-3	TGCAGCGTTGTCGGTGGTCGGGGGAGCGTGACAGATACGCAGTATTTT	CSVVGGRGSVTDTQYF
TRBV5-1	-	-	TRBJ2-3	TGCGCCAGCAGCTTCGCAGGGGCCAGCACAGATACGCAGTATTTT	CASSFAGASTDTQYF
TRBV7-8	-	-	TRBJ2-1	TGTGCCAGCAGCTTAGTACCTGGGGCCCATGAGCAGTTCTTC	CASSLVPGAHEQFF
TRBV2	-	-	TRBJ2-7	TGTGCCAGCAGGCCGACATCCTCCTACGAGCAGTACTTC	CASRPTSSYEQYF
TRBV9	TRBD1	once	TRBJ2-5	TGTGCCAGCAGCTCGAGGGCCCGACAGGGGATGGGAGAGACCCAGTACTTC	CASSSRARQGMGETQYF
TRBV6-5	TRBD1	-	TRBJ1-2	TGTGCCAGCAGCCGGACAGGGTCACATGGCTACACCTTC	CASSRTGSHGYTF
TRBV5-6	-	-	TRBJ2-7	TGTGCCAGCACCCCCACGGCACGAACCTACGAGCAGTACTTC	CASTPTARTYEQYF
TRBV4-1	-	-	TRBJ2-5	TGCGCCAGCAGCCAAGAGTATATGTTAAGAGAGACCCAGTACTTC	CASSQEYMLRETQYF
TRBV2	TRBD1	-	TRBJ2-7	TGTGCCAGCAACCCCCGGGCAGGGGGTTACGAGCAGTACTTC	CASNPRAGGYEQYF
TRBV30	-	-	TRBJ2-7	TGTGCCTCGGGCGCAGGGGTAAACGAGCAGTACTTC	CASGAGVNEQYF
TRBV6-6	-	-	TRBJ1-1	TGTGCCAGCAGTTTCCCCGCCACTGAAGCTTTCTTT	CASSFPATEAFF
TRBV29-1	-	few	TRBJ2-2	TGCAGCGTTTTCTCCGGGACTCTAACCGGGGAGCTGTTTTTT	CSVFSGTLTGELFF
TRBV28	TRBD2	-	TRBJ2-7	TGTGCCAGCAGTGAAACGACTAGCGGGAGGACCTTCGACTACGAGCAGTACTTC	CASSETTSGRTFDYEQYF
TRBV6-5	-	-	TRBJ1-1	TGTGCCAGCAGTTTCGAGGTGAACACTGAAGCTTTCTTT	CASSFEVNTEAFF
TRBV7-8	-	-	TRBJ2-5	TGTGCCAGCAGCTTACAGACAGGCATGTTGGGCGGAGAGGGAGAGACCCAGTACTTC	CASSLQTGMLGGEGETQYF
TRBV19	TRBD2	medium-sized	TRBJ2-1	TGTGCCATTTCAGCGGGAGGCGACTACAATGAGCAGTTCTTC	CAISAGGDYNEQFF
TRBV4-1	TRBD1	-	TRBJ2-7	TGCGCCAGCAGCTCCACGGGACAGGGTATCTACGAGCAGTACTTC	CASSSTGQGIYEQYF
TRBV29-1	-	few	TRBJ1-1	TGCAGCGTTGATCTATCTGACAGGTCAGGGGTTTACACTGAAGCTTTCTTT	CSVDLSDRSGVYTEAFF
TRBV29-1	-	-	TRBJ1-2	TGCAGCGTTGATCGGACCGGCAACTATGGCTACACCTTC	CSVDRTGNYGYTF
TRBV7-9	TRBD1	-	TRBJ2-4	TGTGCCAGCAGCCCCCCCACCGACAGGGCAAAAAACATTCAGTACTTC	CASSPPTDRAKNIQYF
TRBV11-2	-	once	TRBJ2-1	TGTGCCAGCAGCTTGTTAGATGAGCAGTTCTTC	CASSLLDEQFF
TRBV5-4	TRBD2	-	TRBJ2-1	TGTGCCAGCACCCTGGGTAGGGGAACTAGCGCCTCCTACAATGAGCAGTTCTTC	CASTLGRGTSASYNEQFF
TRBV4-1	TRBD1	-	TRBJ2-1	TGCGCCAGCAGCCAAACCGGGACAGACCACAATGAGCAGTTCTTC	CASSQTGTDHNEQFF
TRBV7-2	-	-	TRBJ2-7	TGTGCCAGCAGCGGCTCGGCGGCGGGGGAGCAGTACTTC	CASSGSAAGEQYF
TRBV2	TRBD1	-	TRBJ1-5	TGTGCCAGTCAACAGGGGGAGGTTCAGCCCCAGCATTTT	CASQQGEVQPQHF
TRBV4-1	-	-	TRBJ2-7	TGCGCCAGCAGCCAAGGAAATCTAGCGCTCGAGCAGTACTTC	CASSQGNLALEQYF
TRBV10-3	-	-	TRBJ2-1	TGTGCCATCAGTGAAGAGGGGGGTGAGCAGTTCTTC	CAISEEGGEQFF
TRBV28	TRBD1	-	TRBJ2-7	TGTGCCAGCAGTATCCTGGGACAGGCCTACGAGCAGTACTTC	CASSILGQAYEQYF
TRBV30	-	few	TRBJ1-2	TGTGCCTGGAGTGTACGGGGGTCGAGTGGCTACACCTTC	CAWSVRGSSGYTF
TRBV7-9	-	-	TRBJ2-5	TGTGCCAGCAGCTCTACGACAGGGAGGGAGACCCAGTACTTC	CASSSTTGRETQYF
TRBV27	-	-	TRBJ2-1	TGTGCCAGCAGTTTACGGAGGCGGAGTGACAATGAGCAGTTCTTC	CASSLRRRSDNEQFF
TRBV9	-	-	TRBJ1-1	TGTGCCAGCGGAGGGAGCACTGAAGCTTTCTTT	CASGGSTEAFF
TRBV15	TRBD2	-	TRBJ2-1	TGTGCCACCAGCAGATACAAACTAGCGGGAGAACAGGAAGAGCAGTTCTTC	CATSRYKLAGEQEEQFF
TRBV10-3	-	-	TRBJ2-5	TGTGCCATCAGGTCGGAATTGGGAGAGACCCAGTACTTC	CAIRSELGETQYF
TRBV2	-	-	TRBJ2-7	TGTGCCAGCAGGGGCTACGAGCAGTACTTC	CASRGYEQYF
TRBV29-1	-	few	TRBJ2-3	TGCAGCGTTGAAGGCCCGACTAGCACAGATACGCAGTATTTT	CSVEGPTSTDTQYF
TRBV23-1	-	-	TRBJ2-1	TGCGCCAGCAGTCCGTCAGGGTCTTCTTACAATGAGCAGTTCTTC	CASSPSGSSYNEQFF
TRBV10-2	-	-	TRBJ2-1	TGCGCCATTAAGGGGCAGTCTAACAATGAGCAGTTCTTC	CAIKGQSNNEQFF
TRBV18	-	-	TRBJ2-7	TGTGCCAGCTCACCACGCCGGTCCTACGAGCAGTACTTC	CASSPRRSYEQYF
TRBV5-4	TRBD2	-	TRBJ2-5	TGTGCCAGCAGTCGTGGACTAGCGGGATCATGGGAGACCCAGTACTTC	CASSRGLAGSWETQYF
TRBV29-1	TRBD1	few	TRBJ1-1	TGCAGCGTGTCCGGACAGGAGAACACTGAAGCTTTCTTT	CSVSGQENTEAFF